Below are 9 T cell receptor beta chains sequenced from a single sample in a study of blood T cell repertoires in COVID-19. Sequencing was performed with immunoSEQ multiplex PCR; in TCRdb, only in-frame clones are kept and a portion is missing. This table holds about 210,000 clones, 92% found once. The sequencing input was peripheral blood. These receptors all stem from a man aged 25 to 40 with acute or convalescent COVID-19.

The chain has TRBV11-3 and TRBJ2-2; TRBD2 aligns across 8 bases. From germline, CDR1 is SGHNT and CDR2 YENEEA. The CDR3 runs 16 residues. Trimming at V came to 2 bases and at J to 4 bases, leaving 6 bases not matched to a gene. The CDR3 DNA reads TGTGCCAGCAGCTTACGGGGGGGGACTTCCACCGGGGAGCTGTTTTTT. Translated, it gives CASSLRGGTSTGELFF. The full variable domain, with the rest looked up from reference TRBV11-3 and TRBJ2-2, is EAGVVQSPRYKIIEKKQPVAFWCNPISGHNTLYWYLQNLGQGPELLIRYENEEAVDDSQLPKDRFSAERLKGVDSTLKIQPAELGDSAVYLCASSLRGGTSTGELFFGEGSRLTVL.

This chain uses TRBV5-1 with TRBJ2-7, with 8 bases fitting TRBD1. The CDR3 runs to 13 residues. J gave up 4 bases and V 7 bases, and 7 bases lay outside the gene matches. The germline V gene has CDR1 SGHRS and CDR2 YFSETQ. In DNA form, the CDR3 reads TGCGCCAGCGGGACAGGTAGTATTTACGAGCAGTACTTC. Protein: CASGTGSIYEQYF.

The J gene is TRBJ2-5, the V gene TRBV28, with D possibly matching TRBD2 (6 bases). V gave up 6 bases and J gave up 1 base, with 15 bases separating them. CDR3 length equals 15 residues. Germline-derived CDR1 and CDR2 are MDHEN and SYDVKM. CDR3 nucleotides: TGTGCCAGCAGCGAAAGCGGGCAGAGCCAAGAGACCCAGTACTTC. Protein: CASSESGQSQETQYF. Looking up the rest from reference TRBV28 and TRBJ2-5 gives the full variable domain: DVKVTQSSRYLVKRTGEKVFLECVQDMDHENMFWYRQDPGLGLRLIYFSYDVKMKEKGDIPEGYSVSREKKERFSLILESASTNQTSMYLCASSESGQSQETQYFGPGTRLLVL.

The gene calls are TRBV5-1 and TRBJ1-2; D perhaps matches TRBD1 (5 bases). Trimming left V 4 bases short and J 2 bases short, with 12 bases between. The CDR3 has 14 amino acids. Germline lookup yields CDR1 SGHRS and CDR2 YFSETQ. CDR3 sequence: CASSQDRGNYGYTF. In nucleotides, the CDR3 is TGCGCCAGCAGCCAAGACAGAGGCAACTATGGCTACACCTTC.

The count of this clone is one. The rearrangement links TRBV19 to TRBJ1-1, with 9 bases that match TRBD1. V shed 4 bases, J shed 4 bases, and the junction held 7 bases outside the gene matches. This CDR3 contains 15 residues. Germline V gene data show CDR1 as LNHDA and CDR2 as SQIVND (reference sequence). In nucleotides, the CDR3 is TGTGCCAGTAGTACCTCCGGGACAGGGAGCACTGAAGCTTTCTTT. This sequence encodes CASSTSGTGSTEAFF.

This clone showed up just a few times. This chain connects TRBV2 to TRBJ1-6, with D hard to call. This CDR3 is 15 amino acids long. The germline gives CDR1 SNHLY, CDR2 FYNNEI. V lost 3 bases and J 0 bases, leaving 6 bases between the germline ends. CDR3 residues: CASSERSSYNSPLHF. CDR3 sequence (DNA): TGTGCCAGCAGTGAGAGGAGCTCCTATAATTCACCCCTCCACTTT.

The gene calls are TRBV7-8 and TRBJ1-6; tentatively, D is TRBD1 (5 bases). The CDR3 extends over 16 amino acids. Germline loops: CDR1 SGHVS, CDR2 FQNEAQ. V lost 3 bases, J lost 2 bases, and 11 bases lay in between. The DNA for the CDR3 is TGTGCCAGCAGCTTGGGGGGAGGGGCCTATAATTCACCCCTCCACTTT. Amino acid sequence: CASSLGGGAYNSPLHF.

The rearrangement joins TRBV6-5 to TRBJ2-7; D perhaps matches TRBD2 (6 bases). V dropped 5 bases and J dropped 6 bases, with 20 bases sitting between them. The germline V gene has CDR1 MNHEY and CDR2 SVGAGI. The length of the CDR3 is 15 residues. The CDR3 loop is CASSPLMRGLREQYF. Here the CDR3 DNA reads TGTGCCAGCAGTCCCCTAATGCGGGGCCTCCGCGAGCAGTACTTC.

This rearrangement joins TRBV27 to TRBJ2-1; D may be TRBD2 (5 bases). The length of the CDR3 is 14 residues. Germline loops: CDR1 MNHEY, CDR2 SMNVEV (reference sequence). The germline V and J ends were trimmed by 7 bases and 2 bases, with 12 bases remaining between them. The chain's CDR3 is CASTLAGPYNEQFF. The CDR3 DNA reads as TGTGCCAGCACCTTGGCGGGTCCCTACAATGAGCAGTTCTTC.